Below are 18 T cell receptor beta chains sequenced from a single sample in a study of cytomegalovirus exposure and HLA in healthy donors. A multiplex PCR was run with 60 Vbeta primers and 13 Jbeta primers. Clones were sequenced by immunoSEQ multiplex PCR, and TCRdb holds only the in-frame ones, with some missing. Of about 160,000 clones in the sample, roughly 80% were seen once. Input material: PBMCs. Receptors were obtained from a man younger than 30 in good health and CMV-seronegative.

The V gene is TRBV15, the J gene TRBJ1-1; possibly TRBD1 for D (5 bases). V was trimmed by 7 bases and J by 3 bases, leaving 15 bases between them. The CDR3 is 14 amino acids. Looked up from germline, CDR1 is LNHNV and CDR2 is YYDKDF (reference sequence). The CDR3 DNA follows: TGTGCCACCACTCAATCGGACACCTACACTGAAGCTTTCTTT. Its translation: CATTQSDTYTEAFF.

This clone was seen a few times. The rearrangement links TRBV9 to TRBJ1-4; weak D call: TRBD1 (5 bases). The CDR3 extends over 14 amino acids. The germline CDR1 and CDR2 sequences are SGDLS and YYNGEE. V lost 7 bases to trimming and J lost 8 bases, with 18 bases between them. The CDR3 is CASASAGVGEKLFF. CDR3 nucleotide sequence: TGTGCCAGCGCCTCAGCGGGGGTTGGCGAAAAACTGTTTTTT.

The rearrangement joins TRBV28 to TRBJ1-5; D is possibly TRBD1 (6 bases). Germline-derived CDR1 and CDR2 are MDHEN and SYDVKM. The CDR3 loop spans 15 amino acids. Trimming stripped 6 bases from V and 3 bases from J, with 15 bases between. The CDR3 sequence is CASSPLGGPNQPQHF. The CDR3 coding sequence is TGTGCCAGCAGCCCCCTCGGGGGGCCCAATCAGCCCCAGCATTTT.

The J gene is TRBJ2-7, the V gene TRBV4-1; a weak D match, TRBD1 (5 bases). The CDR3 has 16 residues. Germline loops: CDR1 MGHRA, CDR2 YSYEKL. Trimming removed 0 bases at V and 4 bases at J, with 16 bases between. CDR3 residues: CASSQDGAPTPYEQYF. The CDR3 DNA reads as TGCGCCAGCAGCCAAGATGGGGCCCCGACTCCATACGAGCAGTACTTC.

This clone was seen a handful of times. The rearrangement joins TRBV7-3 to TRBJ1-1; D might be TRBD1 (5 bases). The germline V gene encodes CDR1 SGHTA and CDR2 FQGTGA. With 5 bases removed from V and 4 bases from J, the gap between germline ends came to 20 bases. There are 16 residues in the CDR3. CDR3 region: CASSLRPSGGSTEAFF. DNA of the CDR3: TGTGCCAGCAGCCTAAGGCCCAGCGGGGGGAGCACTGAAGCTTTCTTT.

The chain couples TRBV11-2 to TRBJ1-3; 7 positions match TRBD1. There are 15 residues in the CDR3. With 6 bases clipped from V and 4 bases from J, the junction kept 9 bases outside the gene matches. The germline gives CDR1 SGHAT, CDR2 FQNNGV. CDR3: CASSTIRGRGNTIYF. Written as DNA, the CDR3 is TGTGCCAGCAGTACGATAAGGGGGCGAGGAAACACCATATATTTT.

The sample holds a few counts of this clone. The chain carries TRBV18 and TRBJ2-5; 7 bases are a match to TRBD1. Trimming took 1 base from V and 5 from J; bases not matched to a gene: 7. In germline, CDR1 is KGHSH, CDR2 LQKENI. This CDR3 has 15 residues. The CDR3 region has the DNA TGTGCCAGCTCACCACGGAAGGGGGCCGGGGAGACCCAGTACTTC. It encodes CASSPRKGAGETQYF.

The chain combines TRBV19 with TRBJ2-1; 7 bases are shared with TRBD2. Germline-derived CDR1 and CDR2 are LNHDA and SQIVND (reference sequence). Unmatched junction bases numbered 11, after V lost 2 bases and J lost 4 bases. This CDR3 has 17 amino acids. This CDR3 reads CASSIPFGGVGYNEQFF. The CDR3 DNA is TGTGCCAGTAGTATACCCTTTGGGGGGGTCGGTTACAATGAGCAGTTCTTC.

This chain joins TRBV5-1 and TRBJ1-1; D possibly corresponds to TRBD1 (5 bases). This CDR3 spans 14 amino acids. V gave up 4 bases and J gave up 0 bases, with 10 bases separating them. The V gene's germline CDR1 is SGHRS and CDR2 YFSETQ. CDR3 protein: CASSHRSLNTEAFF. In DNA, the CDR3 is TGCGCCAGCAGCCACAGGAGCTTGAACACTGAAGCTTTCTTT.

This chain links TRBV5-4 with TRBJ2-2, with TRBD2 matching 10 bases. V trimming: 7 bases; J trimming: 0 bases; junction bases outside the gene matches: 9. CDR3 length: 17 residues. Germline values: CDR1 SGHNT, CDR2 YYREEE (reference sequence). Here the CDR3 DNA reads TGTGCCAGCTCCGGGCCACTAGCGGGATCGAACACCGGGGAGCTGTTTTTT. Protein sequence: CASSGPLAGSNTGELFF.

The chain is built from TRBV27 and TRBJ2-3, with D possibly matching TRBD2 (5 bases). Trimming stripped 1 base from V and 1 base from J, with 12 bases between. CDR3 length equals 16 residues. The germline V gene encodes CDR1 MNHEY and CDR2 SMNVEV (reference sequence). The CDR3 protein is CASSLYGAVGTDTQYF. CDR3 bases: TGTGCCAGCAGTTTATATGGAGCGGTGGGCACAGATACGCAGTATTTT.

The rearrangement joins TRBV6-6 to TRBJ1-3; no clear D gene. The CDR3 contains 13 residues. V was shortened by 2 bases and J by 7 bases, with 9 bases between the two germline ends. CDR1 MNHNY and CDR2 SVGAGI come from the germline V gene (reference sequence). This CDR3 is CASSYDQKNTIYF. The CDR3 DNA reads TGTGCCAGCAGTTACGATCAGAAGAACACCATATATTTT.

The rearrangement links TRBV15 to TRBJ2-7, with D tentatively TRBD2 (5 bases). V was shortened by 3 bases and J by 1 base, with 16 bases between the two germline ends. The germline gives CDR1 LNHNV, CDR2 YYDKDF (reference sequence). CDR3 length: 16 residues. CDR3 protein: CATSSSGFGVSYEQYF. The CDR3 DNA follows: TGTGCCACCAGCAGCTCTGGTTTCGGGGTTTCCTACGAGCAGTACTTC.

This clone is a singleton in its sample. This chain uses TRBV19 with TRBJ2-2; D is perhaps TRBD2 (6 bases). Germline V gene sequence: CDR1 LNHDA, CDR2 SQIVND (reference sequence). There are 17 residues in the CDR3. V was shortened by 5 bases and J by 7 bases, with 23 bases between the two germline ends. This CDR3 reads CASSFAGLSTFGGELFF. The CDR3, as DNA: TGTGCCAGTAGTTTCGCGGGACTTTCTACTTTCGGCGGGGAGCTGTTTTTT.

This clone was recorded once. The chain employs TRBV2 and TRBJ1-2; no definite D call. This CDR3 region has 17 residues. In germline, CDR1 is SNHLY, CDR2 FYNNEI. Deletions cut 0 bases from V and 0 bases from J, with 14 bases between. The DNA of the CDR3 is TGTGCCAGCAGTGAAGCAGGAGCTGATCGTTCTAACTATGGCTACACCTTC. It yields the protein CASSEAGADRSNYGYTF.

This chain uses TRBV5-1 with TRBJ2-1; 7 bases line up with TRBD1. The V and J ends lost 4 bases and 4 bases, in that order; junction bases with no gene match: 8. This CDR3 has 15 amino acids. Germline CDR1 reads SGHRS; CDR2 reads YFSETQ. The CDR3 reads CASSGSGTEYNEQFF. The CDR3 bases are TGCGCCAGCAGCGGATCTGGGACAGAATACAATGAGCAGTTCTTC.

The chain employs TRBV29-1 and TRBJ1-5; D is uncertain. The CDR3 consists of 13 residues. CDR1 is SQVTM, CDR2 ANQGSEA, per germline. Trimming stripped 6 bases from V and 1 base from J, with 10 bases between. For the CDR3, the DNA is TGCAGCGTCAAAGGAGGGAGCAATCAGCCCCAGCATTTT. Translating gives CSVKGGSNQPQHF. Full variable domain (missing parts from reference TRBV29-1 and TRBJ1-5): SAVISQKPSRDICQRGTSLTIQCQVDSQVTMMFWYRQQPGQSLTLIATANQGSEATYESGFVIDKFPISRPNLTFSTLTVSNMSPEDSSIYLCSVKGGSNQPQHFGDGTRLSIL.

The J gene is TRBJ1-3, the V gene TRBV10-3; a possible D gene is TRBD1 (6 bases). The CDR3 length is 14 residues. In germline, CDR1 is ENHRY, CDR2 SYGVKD. Trimming removed 6 bases from V and 0 bases from J, with 9 bases in between. In DNA, the CDR3 is TGTGCCATCAGGAGGACAGTCTCTGGAAACACCATATATTTT. Protein: CAIRRTVSGNTIYF.